This T cell receptor (beta chain) was recovered during a study of blood T cells in healthy people across ages. Study-level information: In model experiments, template switching was able to capture about one barcoded beta molecule for every two T cells that were present.

Trimming cost V 3 bases and J 0 bases, with 7 bases left between them. CDR3 size: 13 residues. Germline V gene data show CDR1 as DFQATT and CDR2 as SNEGSKA (reference sequence). Next came a second PCR, run for about 6 to 12 cycles, which used a sample-barcoded 5' primer along with a J-beta primer mix. One entry per CDR3 protein results from TCRdb running MiXCR on the 5' RACE reads. The sample comprises fewer than 2,000,000 distinct CDR3 sequences, 35% to 50% of which are singletons, and 20% to 25% rests with the top ten. Study conclusions and caveats: TCR beta diversity per million T cells fell roughly linearly with age. Unsorted PBMC input precluded a conclusive naive versus antigen-experienced comparison.

Each donor had approximately 10 milliliters of peripheral blood drawn. This clonotype was observed at least ten times. Its cognate antigen is unknown. This clonotype originated in a human donor in good health. The sequencing input was blood. The V and J genes are TRBV20-1 and TRBJ2-3; no clear D gene. CDR3 protein: CSASGSSTDTQYF. CDR3 sequence (DNA): TGCAGTGCTAGTGGCAGTAGCACAGATACGCAGTATTTT.